These 25 T cell receptor beta chains came from one sample sequenced in a study of shared clonotypes between healthy human individuals. Only in-frame clones appear in the TCRdb table, and some are missing; sequencing was by immunoSEQ multiplex PCR. In the table there are under 2.5 million clones, less than 95% of which are singletons. The specimen was naive CD4+ T cells from PBMCs. Stated subset: CD45RA+ positively selected. The receptors stem from a man aged 18 to 29 in good health. Some clones in this sample may be carry-over from other donors' samples.

This chain links TRBV4-1 with TRBJ2-2; 15 bases map to TRBD2. V shed 1 base, J shed 5 bases, and the junction held 11 bases outside the gene matches. The CDR3 length is 20 residues. Per germline, CDR1 MGHRA and CDR2 YSYEKL. The CDR3: CASSQAGPGLAGGRTGELFF. The CDR3 DNA reads TGCGCCAGCAGCCAAGCGGGCCCGGGACTAGCGGGAGGCAGGACCGGGGAGCTGTTTTTT.

The chain couples TRBV4-1 to TRBJ2-5; TRBD2 is a possible D gene (7 bases). V shed 2 bases and J shed 3 bases, with 13 bases lying between them. The CDR3 consists of 15 residues. CDR1 is MGHRA and CDR2 is YSYEKL in the germline V gene. CDR3 nucleotide sequence: TGCGCCAGCAGCCAACTCACAGGGAGGGAAGAGACCCAGTACTTC. This codes for CASSQLTGREETQYF.

The rearrangement joins TRBV7-7 to TRBJ2-5; D not resolved. V dropped 1 base and J dropped 4 bases, with 10 bases sitting between them. The germline gives CDR1 SSHAT, CDR2 FNYEAQ (reference sequence). The CDR3 runs to 14 residues. Here the CDR3 DNA reads TGTGCCAGCAGCTTAGTGAGTGTTGGAGAGACCCAGTACTTC. Translated, it gives CASSLVSVGETQYF.

This clone was seen more than once but under ten times. V is TRBV18 and J is TRBJ2-2; D perhaps matches TRBD2 (6 bases). The CDR3 has 14 residues. V was clipped by 3 bases and J by 3 bases, with 8 bases between them. Per the germline V gene, CDR1 is KGHSH and CDR2 is LQKENI. The CDR3 DNA follows: TGTGCCAGCTCACCCCGCGGGGACACCGGGGAGCTGTTTTTT. This codes for CASSPRGDTGELFF.

The chain recombines TRBV5-6 with TRBJ2-5; 9 nucleotides agree with TRBD2. Trimming took 2 bases from V and 5 from J; bases not matched to a gene: 4. Germline V gene sequence: CDR1 SGHDT, CDR2 YYEEEE. The CDR3 contains 14 residues. Written as DNA, the CDR3 is TGTGCCAGCAGCTTAGGCGGGAGGGGCGAGACCCAGTACTTC. Amino acid sequence: CASSLGGRGETQYF.

This clone is a singleton in its sample. The V and J genes are TRBV4-2 and TRBJ1-2; D might be TRBD1 (5 bases). Germline V lookup: CDR1 LGHNA, CDR2 YNFKEQ. There are 16 residues in the CDR3. Trimming took 0 bases from V and 6 from J, leaving 17 bases between them. As DNA, the CDR3 is TGTGCCAGCAGCCAAGAACCCCTTGCAGGGTTGCATGGCTACACCTTC. Protein product: CASSQEPLAGLHGYTF.

The chain is built from TRBV10-3 and TRBJ2-2; possibly TRBD2 for D (6 bases). The V end lost 8 bases, the J end lost 4 bases, and 11 bases lay between the germline ends. There are 13 residues in the CDR3. Germline V lookup: CDR1 ENHRY, CDR2 SYGVKD. CDR3 protein: CAIQGLPTGELFF. Written as DNA, the CDR3 is TGTGCCATCCAGGGACTCCCCACCGGGGAGCTGTTTTTT.

As regards this clone: The same CDR3 can be traced to other DNA sequences in this sample. The chain carries TRBV11-2 and TRBJ2-7; the match to TRBD1 covers 7 bases. Germline V gene lookup returns CDR1 SGHAT and CDR2 FQNNGV. With V trimmed by 5 bases and J by 3 bases, 1 base remained unmatched. CDR3 length: 12 residues. CDR3: CASSRQGYEQYF. The CDR3 coding sequence is TGTGCCAGCAGCCGACAGGGCTACGAGCAGTACTTC.

The chain combines TRBV19 with TRBJ2-4, with D tentatively TRBD1 or TRBD2 (7 bases each). The ends were cut back, 5 bases at V and 3 bases at J, with 14 bases in the middle. The CDR3 consists of 15 residues. Per the germline V gene, CDR1 is LNHDA and CDR2 is SQIVND (reference sequence). The CDR3 loop reads CASSFDREGKNIQYF. The DNA for the CDR3 is TGTGCCAGTAGTTTCGACAGGGAGGGCAAAAACATTCAGTACTTC. Full variable domain (missing parts from reference TRBV19 and TRBJ2-4): DGGITQSPKYLFRKEGQNVTLSCEQNLNHDAMYWYRQDPGQGLRLIYYSQIVNDFQKGDIAEGYSVSREKKESFPLTVTSAQKNPTAFYLCASSFDREGKNIQYFGAGTRLSVL.

The chain links TRBV6-1 to TRBJ2-5; 9 bases match TRBD2. Germline lookup yields CDR1 MNHNS and CDR2 SASEGT. Trimming took 7 bases from V and 5 from J; bases not matched to a gene: 8. This CDR3 region has 14 residues. For the CDR3, the DNA is TGTGCCAGCATAGAGGCGGCGGGAGGGGAGACCCAGTACTTC. This translates into CASIEAAGGETQYF.

The rearrangement links TRBV5-1 to TRBJ2-2, with D possibly matching TRBD1 (5 bases). V shed 6 bases and J shed 1 base, with 10 bases lying between them. Germline V gives CDR1 SGHRS, CDR2 YFSETQ. The CDR3 is made up of 14 amino acids. The CDR3 reads CASMGQGNTGELFF. The DNA for the CDR3 is TGCGCCAGCATGGGCCAGGGGAACACCGGGGAGCTGTTTTTT. The variable domain in full, with the rest retrieved from reference TRBV5-1 and TRBJ2-2, is KAGVTQTPRYLIKTRGQQVTLSCSPISGHRSVSWYQQTPGQGLQFLFEYFSETQRNKGNFPGRFSGRQFSNSRSEMNVSTLELGDSALYLCASMGQGNTGELFFGEGSRLTVL.

The chain links TRBV9 to TRBJ2-1; 8 nucleotides line up with TRBD2. In germline, CDR1 is SGDLS, CDR2 YYNGEE. The CDR3 loop spans 18 amino acids. Germline trimming cut 0 bases from V and 6 bases from J; bases unmatched to any gene: 14. CDR3 protein: CASSVATPSGSSVNEQFF. CDR3 nucleotides: TGTGCCAGCAGCGTAGCTACCCCTAGCGGGTCTTCGGTCAATGAGCAGTTCTTC.

The CDR3 region has the DNA TGTGCCTGGAGTGGTCGGGGGGTCTCGATGCGGGGCACAGATACGCAGTATTTT. Protein sequence: CAWSGRGVSMRGTDTQYF. The V and J genes are TRBV30 and TRBJ2-3; 7 bases fit TRBD2. J was trimmed by 1 base and V by 1 base; bases with no gene match: 14. The CDR3 covers 18 residues. CDR1 and CDR2 (germline): GTSNPN, SVGIG (reference sequence).

The chain couples TRBV28 to TRBJ1-4, with D possibly being TRBD1 (5 bases). V lost 6 bases and J 3 bases, leaving 14 bases between the germline ends. This CDR3 has 15 amino acids. Germline CDR1 reads MDHEN; CDR2 reads SYDVKM. The CDR3 here is CASRYQGSPNEKLFF. DNA of the CDR3: TGTGCCAGCAGATACCAGGGAAGCCCTAATGAAAAACTGTTTTTT.

The chain links TRBV5-1 to TRBJ2-1; 9 nucleotides line up with TRBD1. The germline CDR1 and CDR2 sequences are SGHRS and YFSETQ. Trimming took 3 bases from V and 6 from J; bases not matched to a gene: 10. The CDR3 contains 16 residues. DNA for the CDR3: TGCGCCAGCAGCTGGAGCTCGGGACAGGGTCCCAATGAGCAGTTCTTC. It translates to CASSWSSGQGPNEQFF. Supplemented by reference TRBV5-1 and TRBJ2-1, the full variable domain reads KAGVTQTPRYLIKTRGQQVTLSCSPISGHRSVSWYQQTPGQGLQFLFEYFSETQRNKGNFPGRFSGRQFSNSRSEMNVSTLELGDSALYLCASSWSSGQGPNEQFFGPGTRLTVL.

This rearrangement joins TRBV5-6 to TRBJ2-2; 9 bases match TRBD1. Germline values: CDR1 SGHDT, CDR2 YYEEEE. V was pared by 3 bases and J by 4 bases, with 4 bases of the junction left unmatched. This CDR3 spans 15 amino acids. The CDR3 loop is CASSSPTGGTGELFF. DNA for the CDR3: TGTGCCAGCAGCTCGCCGACAGGGGGCACCGGGGAGCTGTTTTTT.

To note about this clone: Other nucleotide sequences from this sample produce the same CDR3. This chain links TRBV5-1 with TRBJ2-3; D perhaps matches TRBD1 (6 bases). The ends were cut back, 2 bases at V and 0 bases at J, with 10 bases in the middle. This CDR3 region has 15 residues. The germline gives CDR1 SGHRS, CDR2 YFSETQ. The CDR3 DNA reads TGCGCCAGCAGCTTCAGGGGCACTAGCACAGATACGCAGTATTTT. Translating it yields CASSFRGTSTDTQYF.

The chain uses TRBV15 and TRBJ2-4; maybe TRBD1 (6 bases). CDR3 size: 14 residues. Trimming left V 0 bases short and J 6 bases short, with 9 bases between. The germline V gene has CDR1 LNHNV and CDR2 YYDKDF (reference sequence). The DNA of the CDR3 is TGTGCCACCAGCAGAGACAGGGGAATAAACATTCAGTACTTC. Protein product: CATSRDRGINIQYF.

The chain recombines TRBV5-1 with TRBJ2-3; 11 positions match TRBD2. The CDR3 loop spans 13 amino acids. Germline-derived CDR1 and CDR2 are SGHRS and YFSETQ. The V and J ends lost 9 bases and 5 bases, in that order; junction bases with no gene match: 5. The CDR3: CATHSGRGDTQYF. CDR3 bases: TGCGCCACCCATAGCGGGAGGGGAGATACGCAGTATTTT. The complete variable domain, with remaining parts taken from reference TRBV5-1 and TRBJ2-3, reads KAGVTQTPRYLIKTRGQQVTLSCSPISGHRSVSWYQQTPGQGLQFLFEYFSETQRNKGNFPGRFSGRQFSNSRSEMNVSTLELGDSALYLCATHSGRGDTQYFGPGTRLTVL.

V gene TRBV28 combines with J gene TRBJ2-7, with 9 bases matching TRBD2. Germline V gives CDR1 MDHEN, CDR2 SYDVKM. The junction had 20 bases not matched to a gene; V was cut back by 6 bases and J by 8 bases. The CDR3 runs 17 residues. CDR3 in amino acids: CASSPPSLAGPLGQQYF. DNA for the CDR3: TGTGCCAGCAGCCCCCCCTCGCTAGCGGGACCCCTGGGCCAGCAGTACTTC.

The rearrangement links TRBV2 to TRBJ2-3, with 7 bases matching TRBD2. CDR3 length: 14 residues. The germline CDR1 and CDR2 sequences are SNHLY and FYNNEI. V shed 5 bases, J shed 3 bases, and the junction held 5 bases outside the gene matches. This CDR3 reads CASSLAAITDTQYF. The CDR3 DNA sequence: TGTGCCAGCAGTCTAGCGGCCATAACAGATACGCAGTATTTT.

This chain uses TRBV6-5 with TRBJ2-5; D is perhaps TRBD2 (5 bases). The J call could be wrong; TRBJ2-7 is a better fit for the DNA end. The CDR3 is made up of 15 amino acids. Germline V lookup: CDR1 MNHEY, CDR2 SVGAGI. The CDR3 loop is CASSYGRDPSYEQYF. The DNA of the CDR3 is TGTGCCAGCAGTTACGGACGGGATCCCTCCTACGAGCAGTACTTC.

This clone has only one observation. The rearrangement joins TRBV5-1 to TRBJ1-5; D remains unclear. Trimming shortened V by 2 bases and J by 8 bases, and 8 bases separated the two germline ends. The CDR3 runs 12 residues. The germline V gene has CDR1 SGHRS and CDR2 YFSETQ. The CDR3 is CASSLTGEPQHF. The CDR3, as DNA: TGCGCCAGCAGCTTAACGGGCGAGCCCCAGCATTTT.

V is TRBV2 and J is TRBJ1-5; no firm D call. Trimming cost V 2 bases and J 1 base, with 6 bases left between them. From germline, CDR1 is SNHLY and CDR2 FYNNEI. The CDR3 consists of 14 residues. The CDR3 loop reads CASSETMSNQPQHF. CDR3 bases: TGTGCCAGCAGTGAAACAATGAGCAATCAGCCCCAGCATTTT.

This clone was detected once. This sample includes further DNA sequences coding for the same CDR3. V is TRBV28 and J is TRBJ1-5, with 7 bases that match TRBD1. In germline, CDR1 is MDHEN, CDR2 SYDVKM. This CDR3 is built from 12 residues. Unmatched junction bases numbered 0, after V lost 3 bases and J lost 7 bases. CDR3: CASSLGQQPQHF. DNA for the CDR3: TGTGCCAGCAGTTTGGGACAGCAGCCCCAGCATTTT. Supplemented by reference TRBV28 and TRBJ1-5, the full variable domain reads DVKVTQSSRYLVKRTGEKVFLECVQDMDHENMFWYRQDPGLGLRLIYFSYDVKMKEKGDIPEGYSVSREKKERFSLILESASTNQTSMYLCASSLGQQPQHFGDGTRLSIL.